The present T cell receptor (beta chain) was sequenced within a study of Ad26.COV2.S vaccination and SARS-CoV-2 variants. Background on the study: Among those in the COV1001 Ad26.COV2.S trial arm was the donor. Study results and caveats: Spike-specific TCR breadth in vaccine recipients exceeded that seen in placebo recipients.

The germline V gene encodes CDR1 SGHVS and CDR2 FNYEAQ. The V and J ends lost 3 bases and 8 bases, in that order; junction bases with no gene match: 8. CDR3 length equals 15 residues. Using immunoSEQ multiplex PCR, the repertoire was profiled, and TCRdb retains in-frame clones only, with some absent. The sample shows about 680,000 clones, around 90% of them seen only once. The treatment denotes: 15 to 20 received Ad26.COV2.S at low or high dose, single or two shots; roughly five received placebo; per-sample allocation not given. The samples were gathered on day 63 after the first injection of vaccine or placebo. This clone appeared a few times. Its target is not known.

The chain carries TRBV7-6 and TRBJ2-1; 9 positions match TRBD2. This sample comprised peripheral blood, obtained in a trial of Ad26.COV2.S vaccine versus placebo. This clonotype originated in a person aged 18-65 years who received the Ad26.COV2.S COVID-19 vaccine or a placebo. The CDR3 loop reads CASSLADSGRHEQFF. The CDR3 bases are TGTGCCAGCAGCTTGGCGGATAGCGGGAGACATGAGCAGTTCTTC. The full variable domain, in which reference TRBV7-6 and TRBJ2-1 provide the parts outside the CDR3, is GAGVSQSPRYKVTKRGQDVALRCDPISGHVSLYWYRQALGQGPEFLTYFNYEAQQDKSGLPNDRFSAERPEGSISTLTIQRTEQRDSAMYRCASSLADSGRHEQFFGPGTRLTVL.